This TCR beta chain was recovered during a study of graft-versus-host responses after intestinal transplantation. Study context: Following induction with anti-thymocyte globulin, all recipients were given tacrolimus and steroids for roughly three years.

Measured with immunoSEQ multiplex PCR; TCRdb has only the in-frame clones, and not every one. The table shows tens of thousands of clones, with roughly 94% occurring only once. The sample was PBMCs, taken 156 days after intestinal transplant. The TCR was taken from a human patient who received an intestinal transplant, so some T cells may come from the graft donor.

The CDR3 reads CASTTNRGGGSYNEQFF. The CDR3 nucleotides read TGTGCCAGCACTACCAATCGGGGTGGCGGGAGCTACAATGAGCAGTTCTTC. The rearrangement links TRBV11-3 to TRBJ2-1; TRBD2 agrees at 7 bases. The V gene end was trimmed by 7 bases and the J gene end by 3 bases; junction bases not matched to a gene: 15. The length of the CDR3 is 17 residues. The germline gives CDR1 SGHNT, CDR2 YENEEA.